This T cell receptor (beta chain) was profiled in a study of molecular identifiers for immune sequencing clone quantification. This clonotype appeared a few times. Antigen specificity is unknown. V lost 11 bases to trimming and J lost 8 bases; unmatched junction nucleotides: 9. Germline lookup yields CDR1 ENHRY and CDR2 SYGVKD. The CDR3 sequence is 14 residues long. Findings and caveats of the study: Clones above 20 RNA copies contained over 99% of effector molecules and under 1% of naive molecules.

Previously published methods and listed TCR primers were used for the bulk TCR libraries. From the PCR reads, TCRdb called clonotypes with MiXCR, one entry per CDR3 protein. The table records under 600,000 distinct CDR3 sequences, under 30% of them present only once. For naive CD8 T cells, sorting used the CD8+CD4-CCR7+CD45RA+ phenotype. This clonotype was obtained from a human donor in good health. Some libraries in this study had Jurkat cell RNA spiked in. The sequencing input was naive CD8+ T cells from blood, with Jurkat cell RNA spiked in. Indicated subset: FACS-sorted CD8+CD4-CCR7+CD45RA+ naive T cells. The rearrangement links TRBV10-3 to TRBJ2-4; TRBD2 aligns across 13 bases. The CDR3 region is CASWTSGSLYIQYF. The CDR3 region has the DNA TGTGCCTCCTGGACTAGCGGGAGTCTTTACATTCAGTACTTC.